This is a list of T cell receptor beta chains from one sample in a study of blood T cells in healthy people across ages. Each CDR3 protein gets one entry after TCRdb re-called the 5' RACE reads with MiXCR. The table lists 1.4 million or so distinct CDR3 sequences, about 42% of them singletons. Sequenced: blood. The receptors stem from a young woman in good health. Each CDR3 is given with its conserved first and last residue. The order of the fields is clone size, V gene, D gene, J gene, CDR3 DNA, CDR3 protein. D genes are given only for firm matches. The listing skips clone size in some rows; elsewhere it reads once, few, many or a size class.

few	TRBV27	TRBD1	TRBJ2-3	TGTGCCAGCAGTAACAGGGGAATAACAGATACGCAGTATTTT	CASSNRGITDTQYF
NA	TRBV20-1	NA	TRBJ2-5	TGCAGTGCTGTTACAGGGATACAAGAGACCCAGTACTTC	CSAVTGIQETQYF
few	TRBV29-1	NA	TRBJ2-2	TGCAGCGTTGAGTCGGAACAGCGAACCGGGGAGCTGTTTTTT	CSVESEQRTGELFF
few	TRBV27	NA	TRBJ1-2	TGTGCCAGCTGGAGGGGGGGGTTTTATGGCTACACCTTC	CASWRGGFYGYTF
NA	TRBV7-2	NA	TRBJ2-3	TGTGCCAGCAGCTTAGATCCCAGGGCAGATACGCAGTATTTT	CASSLDPRADTQYF
NA	TRBV3-1	NA	TRBJ1-3	TGTGCCAGCAGCCAAGGACAGTGGAACTCTGGAAACACCATATATTTT	CASSQGQWNSGNTIYF
few	TRBV6-5	NA	TRBJ1-1	TGTGCCATCCCACCTTTGTGTGGGGTGAACACTGAAGCTTTCTTT	CAIPPLCGVNTEAFF
NA	TRBV28	NA	TRBJ1-2	TGTGCCAGCAGCCGGGGCAGGGGCAGTCGGGGCTACACCTTC	CASSRGRGSRGYTF
many	TRBV29-1	NA	TRBJ2-1	TGCAGCGTTGCTCACGGAATCTACAATGAGCAGTTCTTC	CSVAHGIYNEQFF
NA	TRBV19	TRBD2	TRBJ2-1	TGTGCCAGTAGTCTACGACTAGCGGGAGCCCATGAGCAGTTCTTC	CASSLRLAGAHEQFF
NA	TRBV28	NA	TRBJ2-5	TGTGCCATCTCGGGGCCAGCTCAAGAGACCCAGTACTTC	CAISGPAQETQYF
NA	TRBV2	NA	TRBJ1-5	TGTGCCAGCAGTCCTTCGGCAGGCAACAATCAGCCCCAGCATTTT	CASSPSAGNNQPQHF
many	TRBV7-2	NA	TRBJ1-2	TGTGCCAGCAGCTTAGTTGGTGGTGGCTACACCTTC	CASSLVGGGYTF
few	TRBV4-2	NA	TRBJ1-2	TGTGCCAGCAGCCAAGAAGGCACACCATCTAACTATGGCTACACCTTC	CASSQEGTPSNYGYTF
few	TRBV4-1	NA	TRBJ1-4	TGCGCCAGCAGCCAAGATGGAGGGGTCCATGAAAAACTGTTTTTT	CASSQDGGVHEKLFF
NA	TRBV5-1	NA	TRBJ1-6	TGCGCCAGCAGCTTCCGGGACAATCATTACTCCTATAATTCACCCCTCCACTTT	CASSFRDNHYSYNSPLHF
NA	TRBV27	NA	TRBJ2-7	TGTGCCAGCAGTTCATGGAGGAAGCAGTACTTC	CASSSWRKQYF
few	TRBV29-1	TRBD1	TRBJ2-7	TGCAGCGTTGAGGACAGGGACTACGAGCAGTACTTC	CSVEDRDYEQYF